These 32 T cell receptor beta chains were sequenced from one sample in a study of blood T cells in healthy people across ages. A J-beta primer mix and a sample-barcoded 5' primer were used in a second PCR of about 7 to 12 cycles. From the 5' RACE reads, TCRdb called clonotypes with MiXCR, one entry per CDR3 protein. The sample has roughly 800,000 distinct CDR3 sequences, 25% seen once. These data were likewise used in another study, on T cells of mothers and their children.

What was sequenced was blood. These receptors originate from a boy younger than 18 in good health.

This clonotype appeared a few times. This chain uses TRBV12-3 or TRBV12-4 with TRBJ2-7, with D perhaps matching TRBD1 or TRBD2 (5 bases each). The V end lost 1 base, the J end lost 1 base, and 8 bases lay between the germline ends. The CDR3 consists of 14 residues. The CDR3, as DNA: TGTGCCAGCAGTTTAGTGGGACGGTCCTACGAGCAGTACTTC. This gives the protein CASSLVGRSYEQYF.

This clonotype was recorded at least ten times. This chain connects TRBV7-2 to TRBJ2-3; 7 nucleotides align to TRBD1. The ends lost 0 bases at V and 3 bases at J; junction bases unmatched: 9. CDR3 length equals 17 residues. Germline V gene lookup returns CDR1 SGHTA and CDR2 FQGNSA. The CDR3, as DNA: TGTGCCAGCAGCTTAGCAGGGACAGCTAGGGGAACAGATACGCAGTATTTT. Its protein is CASSLAGTARGTDTQYF.

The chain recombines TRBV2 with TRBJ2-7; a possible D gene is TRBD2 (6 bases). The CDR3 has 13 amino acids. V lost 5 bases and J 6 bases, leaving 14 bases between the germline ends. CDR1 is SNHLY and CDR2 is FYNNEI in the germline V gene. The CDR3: CASSPGATPEQYF. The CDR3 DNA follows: TGTGCCAGCAGTCCGGGAGCGACTCCCGAGCAGTACTTC.

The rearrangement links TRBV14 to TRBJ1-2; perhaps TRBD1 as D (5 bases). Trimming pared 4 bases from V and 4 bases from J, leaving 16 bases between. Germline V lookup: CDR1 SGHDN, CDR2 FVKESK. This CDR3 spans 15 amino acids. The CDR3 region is CASSLIPRDPYGYTF. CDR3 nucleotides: TGTGCCAGCAGCCTAATTCCCAGGGACCCCTATGGCTACACCTTC.

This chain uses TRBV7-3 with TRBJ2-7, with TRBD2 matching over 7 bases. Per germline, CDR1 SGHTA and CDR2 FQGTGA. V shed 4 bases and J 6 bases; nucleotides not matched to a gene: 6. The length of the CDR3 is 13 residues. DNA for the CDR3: TGTGCCAGCAGCTATATGGGAGGGTCCGAGCAGTACTTC. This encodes CASSYMGGSEQYF.

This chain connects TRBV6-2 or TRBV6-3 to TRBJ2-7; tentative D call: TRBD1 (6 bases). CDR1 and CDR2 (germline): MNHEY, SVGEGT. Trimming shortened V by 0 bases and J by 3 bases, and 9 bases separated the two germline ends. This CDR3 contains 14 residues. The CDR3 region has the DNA TGTGCCAGCAGTTACTCCGGACAGCACTACGAGCAGTACTTC. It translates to CASSYSGQHYEQYF.

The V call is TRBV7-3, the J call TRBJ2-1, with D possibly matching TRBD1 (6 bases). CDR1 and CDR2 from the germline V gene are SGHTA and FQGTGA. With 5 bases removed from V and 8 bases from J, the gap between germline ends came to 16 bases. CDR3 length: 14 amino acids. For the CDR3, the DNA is TGTGCCAGCAGCCCTCTGCAGGGGCCGCATGAGCAGTTCTTC. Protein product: CASSPLQGPHEQFF.

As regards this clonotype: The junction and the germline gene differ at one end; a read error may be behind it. The CDR3 DNA is TGCGCCAGCAGCCTATGGGAGCGGGAGTTGGCGGATGAGCAGTTCTTC. Its translation is CASSLWERELADEQFF. The chain recombines TRBV7-6 with TRBJ2-5; 8 bases agree with TRBD2. The DNA matches TRBJ2-1 better at its end, which makes the J call doubtful. CDR3 length: 16 amino acids. Germline loops: CDR1 SGHVS, CDR2 FNYEAQ.

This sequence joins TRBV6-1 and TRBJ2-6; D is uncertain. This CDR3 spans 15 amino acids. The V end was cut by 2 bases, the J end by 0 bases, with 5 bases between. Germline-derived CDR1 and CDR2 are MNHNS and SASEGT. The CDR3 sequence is CASSETLSGANVLTF. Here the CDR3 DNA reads TGTGCCAGCAGTGAAACGCTCTCTGGGGCCAACGTCCTGACTTTC.

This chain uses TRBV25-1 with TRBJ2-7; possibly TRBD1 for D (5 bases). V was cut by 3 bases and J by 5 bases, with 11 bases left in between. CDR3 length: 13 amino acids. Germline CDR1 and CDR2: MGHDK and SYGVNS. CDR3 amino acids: CASSDWGIDEQYF. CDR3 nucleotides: TGTGCCAGCAGTGATTGGGGCATCGACGAGCAGTACTTC.

CDR3 bases: TGTGCCAGCAACGGACTAGCGGGAGGGCCTCGAATCACCTACGAGCAGTACTTC. Its translation is CASNGLAGGPRITYEQYF. The chain has TRBV28 and TRBJ2-7, with 15 bases identical to TRBD2. Germline V gene data show CDR1 as MDHEN and CDR2 as SYDVKM. This CDR3 spans 18 amino acids. After removal of 7 bases from V and 2 bases from J, the junction contained 12 bases not matched to a gene.

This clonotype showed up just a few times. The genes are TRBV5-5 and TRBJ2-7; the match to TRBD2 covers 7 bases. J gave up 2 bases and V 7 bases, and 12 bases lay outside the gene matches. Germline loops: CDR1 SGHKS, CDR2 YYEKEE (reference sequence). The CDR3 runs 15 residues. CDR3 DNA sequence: TGTGCCAGCGGACTCGAAGCGGGGTTAACCTACGAGCAGTACTTC. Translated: CASGLEAGLTYEQYF.

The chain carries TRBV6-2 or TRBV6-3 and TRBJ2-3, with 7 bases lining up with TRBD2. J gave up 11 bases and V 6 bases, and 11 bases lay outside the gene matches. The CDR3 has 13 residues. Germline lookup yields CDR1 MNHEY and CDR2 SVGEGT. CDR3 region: CASSRVRGKKQYF. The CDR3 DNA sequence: TGTGCCAGCAGCCGAGTGCGGGGGAAGAAGCAGTATTTT.

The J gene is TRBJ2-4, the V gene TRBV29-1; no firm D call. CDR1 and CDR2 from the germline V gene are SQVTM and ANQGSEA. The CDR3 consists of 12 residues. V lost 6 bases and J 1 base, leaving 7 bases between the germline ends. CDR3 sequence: CSVVGAKNIQYF. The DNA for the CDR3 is TGCAGCGTGGTGGGTGCCAAAAACATTCAGTACTTC.

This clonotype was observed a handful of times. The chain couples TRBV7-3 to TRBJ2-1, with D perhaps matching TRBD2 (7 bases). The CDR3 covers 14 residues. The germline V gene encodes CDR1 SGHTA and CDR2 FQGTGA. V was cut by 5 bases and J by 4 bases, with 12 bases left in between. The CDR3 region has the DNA TGTGCCAGCAGCATCAGGGGAGGGTACAATGAGCAGTTCTTC. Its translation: CASSIRGGYNEQFF.

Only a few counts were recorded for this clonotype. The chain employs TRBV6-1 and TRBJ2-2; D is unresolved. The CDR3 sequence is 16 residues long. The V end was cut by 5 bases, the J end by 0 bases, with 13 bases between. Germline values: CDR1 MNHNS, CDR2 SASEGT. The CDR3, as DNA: TGTGCCAGCAGTAGGGCGAGGCGAACGAACACCGGGGAGCTGTTTTTT. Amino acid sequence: CASSRARRTNTGELFF.

The CDR3 DNA reads TGTGCCATCAGTGCGAGGGGACAGGGGCTATACGAGCAGTACTTC. Its protein is CAISARGQGLYEQYF. This chain connects TRBV10-3 to TRBJ2-7; TRBD1 matches at 10 bases. The CDR3 contains 15 residues. Germline CDR1 and CDR2: ENHRY and SYGVKD. V lost 4 bases, J lost 4 bases, and 7 bases stayed unmatched.

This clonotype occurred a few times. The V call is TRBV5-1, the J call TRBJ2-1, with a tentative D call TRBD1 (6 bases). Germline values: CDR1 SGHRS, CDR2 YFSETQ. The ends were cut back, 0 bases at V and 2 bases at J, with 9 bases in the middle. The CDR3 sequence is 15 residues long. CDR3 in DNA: TGCGCCAGCAGCTTGGGGGGGCCCCCCTACAATGAGCAGTTCTTC. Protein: CASSLGGPPYNEQFF.

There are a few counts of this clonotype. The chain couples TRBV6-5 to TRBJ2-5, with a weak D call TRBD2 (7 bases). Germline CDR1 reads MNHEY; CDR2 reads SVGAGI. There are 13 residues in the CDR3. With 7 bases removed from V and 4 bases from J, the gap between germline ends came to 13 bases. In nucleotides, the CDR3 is TGTGCCAGCACCATAGGGGGGGGAGAGACCCAGTACTTC. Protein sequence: CASTIGGGETQYF.

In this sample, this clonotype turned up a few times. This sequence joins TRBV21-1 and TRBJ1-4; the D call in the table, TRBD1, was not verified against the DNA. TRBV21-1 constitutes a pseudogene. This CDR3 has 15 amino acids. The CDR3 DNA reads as TGTGCCAGCAGCGCCCGGACAGGGGGCGCTGAAAAACTGTTTTTT. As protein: CASSARTGGAEKLFF.

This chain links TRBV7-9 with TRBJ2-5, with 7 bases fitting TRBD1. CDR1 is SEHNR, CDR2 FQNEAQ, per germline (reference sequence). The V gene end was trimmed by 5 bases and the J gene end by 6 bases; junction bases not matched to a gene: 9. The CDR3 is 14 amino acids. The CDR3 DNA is TGTGCCAGCAGCGAAAATTCAGGGGGACAGACCCAGTACTTC. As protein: CASSENSGGQTQYF. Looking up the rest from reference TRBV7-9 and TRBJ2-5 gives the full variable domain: DTGVSQNPRHKITKRGQNVTFRCDPISEHNRLYWYRQTLGQGPEFLTYFQNEAQLEKSRLLSDRFSAERPKGSFSTLEIQRTEQGDSAMYLCASSENSGGQTQYFGPGTRLLVL.

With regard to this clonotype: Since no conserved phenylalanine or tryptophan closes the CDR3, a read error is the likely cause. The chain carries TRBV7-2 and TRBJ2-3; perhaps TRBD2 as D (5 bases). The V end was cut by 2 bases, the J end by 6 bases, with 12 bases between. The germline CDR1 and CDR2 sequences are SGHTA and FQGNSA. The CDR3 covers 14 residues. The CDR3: CASSLLARSDTQYS. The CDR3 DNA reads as TGTGCCAGCAGCTTACTAGCCCGTTCTGATACGCAGTATTCT.

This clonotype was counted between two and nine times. The CDR3 spells CASSRPSSGRSPYF. The CDR3 region has the DNA TGTGCCAGCAGCCGACCATCTAGCGGGAGATCCCCGTACTTC. V is TRBV13 and J is TRBJ2-5, with 10 bases matching TRBD2. Germline V lookup: CDR1 PRHDT, CDR2 FYEKMQ (reference sequence). With V trimmed by 5 bases and J by 13 bases, 13 bases remained unmatched. This CDR3 region has 14 residues.

DNA of the CDR3: TGTGCCAGCAGCCTTTCACAGGGGTGGTACGAGCAGTACTTC. Translating gives CASSLSQGWYEQYF. The chain is built from TRBV11-2 and TRBJ2-7; 7 bases agree with TRBD1. V lost 5 bases, J lost 4 bases, and 8 bases stayed unmatched. This CDR3 has 14 amino acids. CDR1 is SGHAT, CDR2 FQNNGV, per germline.

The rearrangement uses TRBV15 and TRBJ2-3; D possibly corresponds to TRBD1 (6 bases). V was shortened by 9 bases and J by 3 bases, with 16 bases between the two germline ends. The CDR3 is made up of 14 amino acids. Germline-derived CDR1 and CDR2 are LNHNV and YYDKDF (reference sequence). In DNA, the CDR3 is TGTGCCACGACGAACAGGGTAAAGACAGATACGCAGTATTTT. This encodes CATTNRVKTDTQYF.

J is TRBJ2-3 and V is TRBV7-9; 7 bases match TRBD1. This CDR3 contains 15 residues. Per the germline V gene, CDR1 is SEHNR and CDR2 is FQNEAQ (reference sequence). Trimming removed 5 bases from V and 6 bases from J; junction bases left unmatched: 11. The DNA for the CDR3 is TGTGCCAGCAGCGAATGGACAGGTGGTTCTGATACGCAGTATTTT. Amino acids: CASSEWTGGSDTQYF.

CDR3 bases: TGTGCCAGCAGTGAGCTAGCGGACACCTACAATGAGCAGTTCTTC. It encodes CASSELADTYNEQFF. The chain is built from TRBV25-1 and TRBJ2-1, with 7 bases matching TRBD2. Trimming at V came to 3 bases and at J to 2 bases, leaving 4 bases not matched to a gene. The germline V gene encodes CDR1 MGHDK and CDR2 SYGVNS. The CDR3 is made up of 15 amino acids.

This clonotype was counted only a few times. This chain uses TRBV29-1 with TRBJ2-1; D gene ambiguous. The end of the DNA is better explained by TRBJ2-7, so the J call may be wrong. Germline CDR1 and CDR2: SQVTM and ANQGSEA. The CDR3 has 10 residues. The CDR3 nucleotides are TGCAGCACTGGTGGGGACGAGCAGTACTTC. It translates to CSTGGDEQYF.

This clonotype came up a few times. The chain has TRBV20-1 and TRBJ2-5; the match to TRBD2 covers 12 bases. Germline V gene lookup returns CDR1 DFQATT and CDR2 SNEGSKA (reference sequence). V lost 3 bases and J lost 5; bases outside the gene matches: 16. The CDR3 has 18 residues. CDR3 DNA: TGCAGTGCTAGGGGCCCGGGACTAGCGGGTCCTCACGCGGAGACCCAGTACTTC. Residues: CSARGPGLAGPHAETQYF.

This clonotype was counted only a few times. CDR3 sequence reads: CASSLELAGVPNEQFF. DNA of the CDR3: TGTGCCAGCAGCTTAGAATTGGCGGGAGTTCCCAATGAGCAGTTCTTC. The chain is built from TRBV7-2 and TRBJ2-1; 7 nucleotides line up with TRBD2. The trim removed 1 base at V and 6 bases at J, leaving 9 bases unmatched. The germline CDR1 and CDR2 sequences are SGHTA and FQGNSA. The CDR3 has 16 amino acids.

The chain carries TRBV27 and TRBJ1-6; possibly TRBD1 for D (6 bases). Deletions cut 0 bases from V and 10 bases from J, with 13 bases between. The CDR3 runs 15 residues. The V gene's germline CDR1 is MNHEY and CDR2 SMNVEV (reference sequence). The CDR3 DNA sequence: TGTGCCAGCAGTTTATCCGGCAGGGGCGGCTCACCCCTCCACTTT. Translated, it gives CASSLSGRGGSPLHF.

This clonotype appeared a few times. CDR3 sequence (DNA): TGCGCCAGCAGCCCTGGCGGGGGGGTGGGTGAAAAACTGTTTTTT. Amino acids: CASSPGGGVGEKLFF. The chain is built from TRBV4-3 and TRBJ1-4; perhaps TRBD1 as D (5 bases). CDR1 is LGHNA, CDR2 YSLEER, per germline. The CDR3 is made up of 15 amino acids. The ends were cut back, 4 bases at V and 7 bases at J, with 16 bases in the middle.